The sequence of this T cell receptor (beta chain) was determined in a study of cytomegalovirus exposure and HLA in healthy donors. At the level of the study: One earlier analysis, a look at some 180 million T cells, found some 120 million unique TCR beta sequences.

The study's findings and limits: A later analysis found TCR association rates differed by HLA locus, highest for DRB1 and lowest for HLA-C. When analyzed later, a missense DCLRE1C variant was found to be linked to TCR beta V- and J-gene trimming.

Both 60 Vbeta primers and 13 Jbeta primers went into the PCR. Repertoires were generated with immunoSEQ multiplex PCR, while TCRdb's copy carries only in-frame clones and drops some. Among roughly 100,000 clones, over 55% were seen once, and the ten largest hold about 16%. V dropped 0 bases and J dropped 1 base, with 18 bases sitting between them. In germline, CDR1 is SGDLS, CDR2 YYNGEE. This CDR3 is 18 amino acids long. As to this clone: No antigen is known for it.

This clonotype was sampled from a woman aged 18-30 years in good health and CMV-seropositive. V usage is TRBV9 and J usage is TRBJ2-3, with a weak D call TRBD2 (6 bases). The material sequenced was PBMCs. The CDR3 is CASSVGGSMGGGTDTQYF. The CDR3 DNA reads as TGTGCCAGCAGCGTAGGGGGGTCGATGGGAGGAGGCACAGATACGCAGTATTTT.